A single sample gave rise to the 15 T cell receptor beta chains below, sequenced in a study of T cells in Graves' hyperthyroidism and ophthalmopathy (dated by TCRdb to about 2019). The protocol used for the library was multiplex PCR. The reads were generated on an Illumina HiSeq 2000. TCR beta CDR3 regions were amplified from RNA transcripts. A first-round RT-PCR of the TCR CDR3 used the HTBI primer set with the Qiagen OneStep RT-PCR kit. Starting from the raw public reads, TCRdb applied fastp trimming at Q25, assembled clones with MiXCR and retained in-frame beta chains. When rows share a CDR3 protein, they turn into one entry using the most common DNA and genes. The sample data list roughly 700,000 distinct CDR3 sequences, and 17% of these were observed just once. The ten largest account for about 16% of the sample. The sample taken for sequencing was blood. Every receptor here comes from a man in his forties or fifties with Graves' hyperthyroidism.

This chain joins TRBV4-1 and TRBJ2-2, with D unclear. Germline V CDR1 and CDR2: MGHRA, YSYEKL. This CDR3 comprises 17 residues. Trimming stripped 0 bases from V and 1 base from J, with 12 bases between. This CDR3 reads CASSQDPGERNTGELFF. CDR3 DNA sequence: TGCGCCAGCAGCCAAGATCCAGGAGAAAGGAACACCGGGGAGCTGTTTTTT.

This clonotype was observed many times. The CDR3 loop is CASRGTSGIGDTQYF. The CDR3 region has the DNA TGTGCCAGCAGGGGGACTAGCGGGATTGGAGATACGCAGTATTTT. The rearrangement uses TRBV2 and TRBJ2-3, with 13 nucleotides matching TRBD2. Losses at the gene ends were 6 bases for V and 5 bases for J; bases not matched to a gene: 5. Looked up from germline, CDR1 is SNHLY and CDR2 is FYNNEI. This CDR3 comprises 15 residues. Full variable domain (outside the CDR3, taken from reference TRBV2 and TRBJ2-3): EPEVTQTPSHQVTQMGQEVILRCVPISNHLYFYWYRQILGQKVEFLVSFYNNEISEKSEIFDDQFSVERPDGSNFTLKIRSTKLEDSAMYFCASRGTSGIGDTQYFGPGTRLTVL.

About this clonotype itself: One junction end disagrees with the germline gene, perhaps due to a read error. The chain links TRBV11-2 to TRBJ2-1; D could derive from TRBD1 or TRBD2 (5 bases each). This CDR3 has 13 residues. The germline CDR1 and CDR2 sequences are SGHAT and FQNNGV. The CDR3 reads CASRRTGANAQFF. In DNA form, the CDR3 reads TGTGCCAGCCGGCGGACCGGGGCAAATGCGCAGTTCTTC. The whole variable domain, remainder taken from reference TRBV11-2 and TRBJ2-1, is EAGVAQSPRYKIIEKRQSVAFWCNPISGHATLYWYQQILGQGPKLLIQFQNNGVVDDSQLPKDRFSAERLKGVDSTLKIQPAKLEDSAVYLCASRRTGANAQFFGPGTRLTVL.

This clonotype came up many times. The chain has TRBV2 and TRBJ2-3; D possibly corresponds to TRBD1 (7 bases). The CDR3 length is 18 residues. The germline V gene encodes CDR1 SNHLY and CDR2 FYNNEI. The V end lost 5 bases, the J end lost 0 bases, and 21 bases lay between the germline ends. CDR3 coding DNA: TGTGCCAGCAGTCGACAGGGATTGAGCGGGTCCAGCACAGATACGCAGTATTTT. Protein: CASSRQGLSGSSTDTQYF.

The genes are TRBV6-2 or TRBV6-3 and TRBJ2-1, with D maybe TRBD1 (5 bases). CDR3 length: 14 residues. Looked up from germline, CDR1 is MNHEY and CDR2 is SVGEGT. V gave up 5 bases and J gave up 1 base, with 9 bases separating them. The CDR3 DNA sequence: TGTGCCAGCAGTCGACAGTTTTCCTACAATGAGCAGTTCTTC. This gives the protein CASSRQFSYNEQFF.

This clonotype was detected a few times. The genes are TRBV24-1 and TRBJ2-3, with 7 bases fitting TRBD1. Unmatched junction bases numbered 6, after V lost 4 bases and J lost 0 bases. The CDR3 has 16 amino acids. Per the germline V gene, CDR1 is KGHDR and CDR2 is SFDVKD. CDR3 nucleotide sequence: TGTGCCACCAGTGACGCGACAGGGCTTAGCACAGATACGCAGTATTTT. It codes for CATSDATGLSTDTQYF.

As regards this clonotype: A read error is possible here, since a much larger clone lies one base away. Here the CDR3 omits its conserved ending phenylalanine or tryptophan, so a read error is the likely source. The CDR3 nucleotides are TGTGCCAGCAGGCTGACAGGTAACTCCTACGAGCAGTACCTC. Translated, it gives CASRLTGNSYEQYL. The genes are TRBV2 and TRBJ2-7, with D maybe TRBD1 (6 bases). Per the germline V gene, CDR1 is SNHLY and CDR2 is FYNNEI. The CDR3 runs to 14 residues. Trimming took off 6 bases at V and 0 bases at J, with 12 bases between the two ends.

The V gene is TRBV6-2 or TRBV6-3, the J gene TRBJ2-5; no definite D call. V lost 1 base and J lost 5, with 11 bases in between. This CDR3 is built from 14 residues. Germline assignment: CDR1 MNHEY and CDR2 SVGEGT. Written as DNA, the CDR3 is TGTGCCAGCAGTTACTACAGAGATAGTGAGACCCAGTACTTC. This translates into CASSYYRDSETQYF.

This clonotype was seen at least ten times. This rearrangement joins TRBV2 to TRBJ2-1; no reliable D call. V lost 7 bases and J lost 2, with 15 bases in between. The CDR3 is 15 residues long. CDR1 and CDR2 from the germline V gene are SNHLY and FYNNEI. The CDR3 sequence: CASTSDAGTYNEQFF. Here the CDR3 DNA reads TGTGCCAGCACCTCGGACGCAGGCACCTACAATGAGCAGTTCTTC.

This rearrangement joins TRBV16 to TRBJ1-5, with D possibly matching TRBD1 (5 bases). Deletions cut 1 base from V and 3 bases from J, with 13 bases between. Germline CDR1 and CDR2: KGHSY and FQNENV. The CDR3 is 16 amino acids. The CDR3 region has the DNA TGTGCCAGCAGCCAATTCGGGCAGGGCTCCAATCAGCCCCAGCATTTT. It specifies CASSQFGQGSNQPQHF.

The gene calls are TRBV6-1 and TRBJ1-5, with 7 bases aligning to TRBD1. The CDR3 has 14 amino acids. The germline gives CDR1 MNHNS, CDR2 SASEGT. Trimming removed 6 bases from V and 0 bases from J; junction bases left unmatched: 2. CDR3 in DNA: TGTGCCAGCAGGACAGGGTTTAGCAATCAGCCCCAGCATTTT. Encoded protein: CASRTGFSNQPQHF.

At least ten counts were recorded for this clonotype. The CDR3 protein is CASSFGDRGQTGNTIYF. In DNA, the CDR3 is TGTGCCAGCAGCTTTGGGGACAGGGGGCAAACTGGAAACACCATATATTTT. The chain employs TRBV7-2 and TRBJ1-3; 12 bases match TRBD1. The CDR3 has 17 residues. Trimming removed 3 bases from V and 2 bases from J; junction bases left unmatched: 5. CDR1 and CDR2 (germline): SGHTA, FQGNSA.

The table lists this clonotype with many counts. Here the CDR3 DNA reads TGTGCCAGCCAACAGGGCGGGATTGAAAAACTGTTTTTT. Amino acid sequence: CASQQGGIEKLFF. V is TRBV28 and J is TRBJ1-4; D may be TRBD1 (6 bases). V gave up 8 bases and J gave up 7 bases, with 14 bases separating them. Germline loops: CDR1 MDHEN, CDR2 SYDVKM. The CDR3 length is 13 residues.

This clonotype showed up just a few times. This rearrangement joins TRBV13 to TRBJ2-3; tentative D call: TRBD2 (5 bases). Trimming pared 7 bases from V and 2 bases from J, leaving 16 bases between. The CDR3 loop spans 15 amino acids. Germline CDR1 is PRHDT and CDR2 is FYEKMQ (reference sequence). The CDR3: CASTGVARLTDTQYF. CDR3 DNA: TGTGCCAGCACCGGGGTAGCGCGACTCACAGATACGCAGTATTTT.

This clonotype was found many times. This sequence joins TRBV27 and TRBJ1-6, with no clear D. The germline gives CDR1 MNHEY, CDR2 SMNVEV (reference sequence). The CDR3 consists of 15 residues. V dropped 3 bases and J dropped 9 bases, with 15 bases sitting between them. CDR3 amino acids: CASSFVGSLASPLHF. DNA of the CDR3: TGTGCCAGCAGTTTTGTGGGGAGCTTAGCTTCACCCCTCCACTTT.